Each of the 21 T cell receptor beta chains below was sequenced from the same sample in a study of T cell changes during pregnancy in multiple sclerosis. This table comes from immunoSEQ multiplex PCR, and its TCRdb copy is limited to in-frame clones, with some not included. The repertoire includes over 45,000 clones, about 91% of them detected once, and approximately 0.18% sits in the top ten. This specimen consisted of CD4+ T cells from peripheral blood mononuclear cells, obtained in the second trimester of pregnancy. The receptors were gathered from a female donor with multiple sclerosis, enrolled in a pregnancy study.

The chain combines TRBV9 with TRBJ2-7, with 8 bases identical to TRBD2. The germline CDR1 and CDR2 sequences are SGDLS and YYNGEE. The CDR3 sequence is 16 residues long. The V segment lost 0 bases and the J segment 6 bases; nucleotides outside the gene matches: 11. In nucleotides, the CDR3 is TGTGCCAGCAGCGTAGGTTCGAGCGGGAGTTCCAGCGAGCAGTACTTC. It encodes CASSVGSSGSSSEQYF.

The V and J genes are TRBV5-4 and TRBJ1-1; D is unclear. Trimming shortened V by 3 bases and J by 1 base, and 16 bases separated the two germline ends. CDR1 SGHNT and CDR2 YYREEE come from the germline V gene (reference sequence). The CDR3 extends over 16 amino acids. In DNA, the CDR3 is TGTGCCAGCAGCTCCTATACATGGAGTCCGAACACTGAAGCTTTCTTT. It is translated as CASSSYTWSPNTEAFF. Based on the CDR3 plus reference TRBV5-4 and TRBJ1-1, the full variable domain is ETGVTQSPTHLIKTRGQQVTLRCSSQSGHNTVSWYQQALGQGPQFIFQYYREEENGRGNFPPRFSGLQFPNYSSELNVNALELDDSALYLCASSSYTWSPNTEAFFGQGTRLTVV.

This rearrangement joins TRBV7-9 to TRBJ1-4, with D tentatively TRBD1 (5 bases). The germline V gene has CDR1 SEHNR and CDR2 FQNEAQ (reference sequence). The CDR3 has 12 amino acids. The V gene lost 2 bases and the J gene lost 8 bases, with 6 bases spanning the gap. CDR3 sequence reads: CASSLRGEKLFF. The CDR3 bases are TGTGCCAGCAGCTTACGGGGGGAAAAACTGTTTTTT. Filled out from reference TRBV7-9 and TRBJ1-4, the complete variable domain reads DTGVSQNPRHKITKRGQNVTFRCDPISEHNRLYWYRQTLGQGPEFLTYFQNEAQLEKSRLLSDRFSAERPKGSFSTLEIQRTEQGDSAMYLCASSLRGEKLFFGSGTQLSVL.

This sequence joins TRBV21-1 and TRBJ2-1; the table calls TRBD2, which could not be checked here. TRBV21-1 is described as a pseudogene. This CDR3 contains 16 residues. For the CDR3, the DNA is TGTGCCAGCAGGGGAGGTAGCGGGAGCTCCTACAATGAGCAGTTCTTC. As protein: CASRGGSGSSYNEQFF.

The chain combines TRBV13 with TRBJ1-2; TRBD1 agrees at 7 bases. Germline loops: CDR1 PRHDT, CDR2 FYEKMQ (reference sequence). Trimming removed 2 bases from V and 1 base from J; junction bases left unmatched: 4. The CDR3 loop spans 15 amino acids. CDR3 sequence (DNA): TGTGCCAGCAGCTTAAGAGGGGGCAATAACTATGGCTACACCTTC. Protein product: CASSLRGGNNYGYTF.

V usage is TRBV11-2 and J usage is TRBJ2-5, with TRBD2 as a possible D gene (5 bases). CDR1 is SGHAT and CDR2 is FQNNGV in the germline V gene. Trimming stripped 2 bases from V and 3 bases from J, with 16 bases between. The CDR3 spans 16 residues. The CDR3 DNA reads as TGTGCCAGCAGCTTATTCAGCGGAGGTGTGAAAGAGACCCAGTACTTC. It codes for CASSLFSGGVKETQYF.

The chain links TRBV30 to TRBJ1-4; D gene unclear. Germline loops: CDR1 GTSNPN, CDR2 SVGIG (reference sequence). The CDR3 loop spans 14 amino acids. Between the trimmed V and J ends, which lost 2 bases and 3 bases, there was a span of 10 bases. Here the CDR3 reads CAWSSDFSNEKLFF. Here the CDR3 DNA reads TGTGCCTGGAGTTCGGACTTCTCTAATGAAAAACTGTTTTTT.

This clone occurred once. This chain connects TRBV19 to TRBJ1-5, with a tentative D call TRBD1 (6 bases). V was cut by 2 bases and J by 7 bases, with 15 bases left in between. The CDR3 runs 15 residues. Per germline, CDR1 LNHDA and CDR2 SQIVND (reference sequence). This CDR3 reads CASSIRGGEEQPQHF. The DNA of the CDR3 is TGTGCCAGTAGTATAAGAGGGGGGGAAGAACAGCCCCAGCATTTT.

CDR3 amino acids: CASSLAMGEDGYTF. Here the CDR3 DNA reads TGCGCCAGCAGCTTGGCCATGGGAGAAGATGGCTACACCTTC. This chain uses TRBV5-1 with TRBJ1-2; no definite D call. Germline V CDR1 and CDR2: SGHRS, YFSETQ. Trimming removed 0 bases at V and 6 bases at J, with 12 bases between. There are 14 residues in the CDR3.

This clone showed up just once. The chain carries TRBV6-1 and TRBJ1-1, with TRBD1 identical over 7 bases. Germline V gene sequence: CDR1 MNHNS, CDR2 SASEGT. The V and J ends lost 10 bases and 4 bases, in that order; junction bases with no gene match: 9. This CDR3 region has 13 residues. CDR3 residues: CAIPTGKGTEAFF. Here the CDR3 DNA reads TGTGCCATCCCGACAGGGAAGGGCACTGAAGCTTTCTTT.

This chain joins TRBV30 and TRBJ1-2; D is possibly TRBD1 (5 bases). From germline, CDR1 is GTSNPN and CDR2 SVGIG (reference sequence). The CDR3 sequence is 11 residues long. The V and J ends lost 5 bases and 5 bases respectively, with 9 bases between them. DNA for the CDR3: TGTGCCTGGGGGGGGAGTTATGGCTACACCTTC. Protein sequence: CAWGGSYGYTF.

The chain uses TRBV27 and TRBJ1-2; TRBD1 agrees at 9 bases. The CDR3 runs 15 residues. V shed 4 bases, J shed 4 bases, and the junction held 7 bases outside the gene matches. CDR1 is MNHEY and CDR2 is SMNVEV in the germline V gene (reference sequence). The CDR3 DNA reads as TGTGCCAGCAGTTACAAGGGACAGGGAGGCTATGGCTACACCTTC. Its translation is CASSYKGQGGYGYTF.

This clone was counted once. The chain uses TRBV6-5 and TRBJ1-6, with D possibly matching TRBD1 (5 bases). The CDR3 contains 14 residues. Trimming took 2 bases from V and 7 from J, leaving 9 bases between them. Germline V gives CDR1 MNHEY, CDR2 SVGAGI. The CDR3 DNA follows: TGTGCCAGCAGTTACAAGGGGCGGAATTCACCCCTCCACTTT. The encoded protein is CASSYKGRNSPLHF.

The gene calls are TRBV7-9 and TRBJ2-7; 7 nucleotides align to TRBD1. Germline V lookup: CDR1 SEHNR, CDR2 FQNEAQ (reference sequence). V shed 5 bases, J shed 6 bases, and the junction held 13 bases outside the gene matches. The CDR3 length is 15 residues. CDR3 amino acids: CASSRTTGVLGEQYF. In DNA, the CDR3 is TGTGCCAGCAGCCGTACTACAGGGGTATTGGGCGAGCAGTACTTC.

The V call is TRBV14, the J call TRBJ1-2; 8 nucleotides agree with TRBD1. Losses at the gene ends were 4 bases for V and 9 bases for J; bases not matched to a gene: 10. The CDR3 is 14 residues long. Germline lookup yields CDR1 SGHDN and CDR2 FVKESK. The CDR3 region is CASSLPGQAMSYTF. Here the CDR3 DNA reads TGTGCCAGCAGCCTGCCGGGACAGGCCATGAGCTACACCTTC.

This clone appeared a single time. The chain joins TRBV2 to TRBJ2-7; 7 bases fit TRBD1. There are 16 residues in the CDR3. Germline V CDR1 and CDR2: SNHLY, FYNNEI. J gave up 4 bases and V 8 bases, and 17 bases lay outside the gene matches. This chain's CDR3 is CASVQDREGFRYEQYF. In DNA form, the CDR3 reads TGTGCCAGCGTCCAAGACAGGGAAGGATTTAGGTACGAGCAGTACTTC.

The rearrangement joins TRBV27 to TRBJ2-3, with TRBD2 matching 7 bases. This CDR3 has 21 residues. V was clipped by 3 bases and J by 2 bases; unmatched bases: 23. In germline, CDR1 is MNHEY, CDR2 SMNVEV (reference sequence). CDR3 amino acids: CASSFLGAGSFRDYNTDTQYF. The CDR3 DNA is TGTGCCAGCAGTTTTCTCGGGGCAGGGAGTTTCAGGGACTACAACACAGATACGCAGTATTTT.

The rearrangement joins TRBV7-8 to TRBJ2-5; D ambiguous. V gave up 0 bases and J gave up 5 bases, with 16 bases separating them. Per the germline V gene, CDR1 is SGHVS and CDR2 is FQNEAQ. The CDR3 is made up of 16 amino acids. The CDR3 region has the DNA TGTGCCAGCAGCTTAGCGGAAACGCGGAGAAGGGAGACCCAGTACTTC. Translated, it gives CASSLAETRRRETQYF.

This CDR3 reads CASSPTDRNQPQHF. In DNA, the CDR3 is TGTGCCAGCAGCCCGACAGACCGCAATCAGCCCCAGCATTTT. This chain uses TRBV7-2 with TRBJ1-5; weak D call: TRBD1 (5 bases). Deletions cut 5 bases from V and 2 bases from J, with 10 bases between. Germline V lookup: CDR1 SGHTA, CDR2 FQGNSA. This CDR3 has 14 residues.

CDR3 sequence reads: CASSHTSQETQYF. CDR3 nucleotides: TGTGCCAGCAGCCACACATCTCAAGAGACCCAGTACTTC. This rearrangement joins TRBV14 to TRBJ2-5; D call uncertain. In germline, CDR1 is SGHDN, CDR2 FVKESK. V shed 3 bases and J shed 2 bases, with 7 bases lying between them. CDR3 length equals 13 residues.

The genes are TRBV5-4 and TRBJ2-3; perhaps TRBD1 as D (5 bases). Deletions cut 1 base from V and 2 bases from J, with 14 bases between. The CDR3 is made up of 16 amino acids. CDR1 is SGHNT, CDR2 YYREEE, per germline (reference sequence). The CDR3 bases are TGTGCCAGCAGCTTGTCAAGGACACAAACCACAGATACGCAGTATTTT. It translates to CASSLSRTQTTDTQYF.